The TCR beta chain described here comes from a study of T cells in Graves' hyperthyroidism and ophthalmopathy. The study, taken as a whole, reports: Ophthalmopathy cases were set apart from stable hyperthyroidism by a 13 V-J model.

Amplification of TCR beta CDR3 regions used RNA as the template. Initially, a first-round RT-PCR of the TCR CDR3 employed the HTBI primer set. TCRdb recomputed calls from the multiplex PCR reads with MiXCR, one row per CDR3 protein. The table records approximately 350,000 distinct CDR3 sequences, roughly 15% of them present only once. V was cut by 5 bases and J by 1 base, with 26 bases left in between. The CDR3 is 19 residues long. Germline CDR1 and CDR2: SGHTA and FQGNSA. Diagnoses used clinical symptoms, serum thyroxine and TRAb, thyroid ultrasound and orbital computed tomography. In its sample, this clonotype was seen many times. Its antigen is unidentified.

The V gene is TRBV7-2, the J gene TRBJ1-2; tentative D call: TRBD1 (6 bases). The clonotype comes from a woman aged 60-75 years with Graves' ophthalmopathy. Sequenced: blood. CDR3 in amino acids: CASSKVGGTGFANNYGYTF. Here the CDR3 DNA reads TGTGCCAGCAGCAAAGTTGGAGGAACAGGGTTCGCCAATAACTATGGCTACACCTTC.